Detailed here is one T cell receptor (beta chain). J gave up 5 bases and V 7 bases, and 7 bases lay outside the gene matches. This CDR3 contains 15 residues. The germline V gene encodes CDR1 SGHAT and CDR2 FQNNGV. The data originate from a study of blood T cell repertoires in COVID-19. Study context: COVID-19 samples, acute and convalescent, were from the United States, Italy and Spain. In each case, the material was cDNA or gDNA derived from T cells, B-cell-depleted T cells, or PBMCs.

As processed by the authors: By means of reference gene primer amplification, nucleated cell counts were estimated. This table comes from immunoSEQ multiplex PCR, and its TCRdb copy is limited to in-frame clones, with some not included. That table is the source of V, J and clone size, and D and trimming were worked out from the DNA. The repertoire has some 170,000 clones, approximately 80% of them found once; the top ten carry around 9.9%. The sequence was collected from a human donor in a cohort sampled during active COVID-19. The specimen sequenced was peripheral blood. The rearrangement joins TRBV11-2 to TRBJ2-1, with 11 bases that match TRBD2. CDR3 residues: CASTPSGRTDNEQFF. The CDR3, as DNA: TGTGCCAGCACCCCTAGCGGGAGGACAGACAATGAGCAGTTCTTC.